The clone carrying this TCR beta chain was seen at least ten times. Its antigen remains unknown. CDR1 and CDR2 (germline): SEHNR, FQNEAQ (reference sequence). This CDR3 contains 14 residues. Trimming stripped 5 bases from V and 0 bases from J, with 10 bases between. This record comes from a study of T cell repertoires in cytomegalovirus infection. Overall study: Public TCR beta signatures provided an indication of both CMV infection and a matching HLA type. The study, taken as a whole, reports: Cumulative public TCR beta family frequency identified CMV carriers with the relevant HLA. HLA-C-restricted CMV-specific TCR beta clonotypes were dominant in the ex vivo response.

TCRdb reanalysed the reads using MiXCR and keeps one entry per CDR3 protein. The data hold about 100,000 distinct CDR3 sequences, with 20% to 25% observed a single time. The source is a human donor in good health (CMV status not recorded). Some clones in this sample may be carry-over from other donors' samples. Sequencing was performed on CD8+ T cells from PBMCs. V usage is TRBV7-9 and J usage is TRBJ1-2, with unresolved D. CDR3 DNA: TGTGCCAGCAGCCGGGGTTTCTCTAACTATGGCTACACCTTC. Its protein product is CASSRGFSNYGYTF.